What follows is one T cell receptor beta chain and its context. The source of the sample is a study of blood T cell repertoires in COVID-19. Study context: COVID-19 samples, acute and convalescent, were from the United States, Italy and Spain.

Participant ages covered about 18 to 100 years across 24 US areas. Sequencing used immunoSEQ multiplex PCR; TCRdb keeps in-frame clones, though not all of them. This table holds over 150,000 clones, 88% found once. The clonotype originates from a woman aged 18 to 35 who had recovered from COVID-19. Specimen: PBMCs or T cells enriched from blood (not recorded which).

As DNA, the CDR3 is TGTGCCAGCAGCCTCGACAGGGCCGGGGAGCTGTTTTTT. It is translated as CASSLDRAGELFF. This sequence joins TRBV7-3 and TRBJ2-2, with 7 bases lining up with TRBD1. Germline assignment: CDR1 SGHTA and CDR2 FQGTGA. With 5 bases clipped from V and 6 bases from J, the junction kept 3 bases outside the gene matches. The CDR3 has 13 residues.